The clone carrying this T cell receptor (beta chain) was found once. The source of the sample is a study of OX40 agonist ivuxolimab in advanced cancers. About the research overall: At 0.01 to 10 mg/kg, ivuxolimab was administered intravenously to patients every 2 weeks. Aged roughly 23 to 85 with a mean of about 60 years, they were about 80% male.

Repertoires were generated with immunoSEQ multiplex PCR, while TCRdb's copy carries only in-frame clones and drops some. The data hold more than 55,000 clones, with about four fifths observed a single time. The length of the CDR3 is 16 residues. The germline V and J ends were trimmed by 5 bases and 0 bases, with 14 bases remaining between them. Per germline, CDR1 SEHNR and CDR2 FQNEAQ (reference sequence). This chain joins TRBV7-9 and TRBJ1-3; no clear D. Sequenced here: CD4+ or CD8+ T cells sorted from blood, sampled in a trial of the OX40 agonist ivuxolimab. The sequence derives from an adult with an advanced solid tumor such as melanoma, head and neck, liver or kidney cancer. In nucleotides, the CDR3 is TGTGCCAGCAGCGACACAGTAGCTCTCTCTGGAAACACCATATATTTT. Translation gives CASSDTVALSGNTIYF.